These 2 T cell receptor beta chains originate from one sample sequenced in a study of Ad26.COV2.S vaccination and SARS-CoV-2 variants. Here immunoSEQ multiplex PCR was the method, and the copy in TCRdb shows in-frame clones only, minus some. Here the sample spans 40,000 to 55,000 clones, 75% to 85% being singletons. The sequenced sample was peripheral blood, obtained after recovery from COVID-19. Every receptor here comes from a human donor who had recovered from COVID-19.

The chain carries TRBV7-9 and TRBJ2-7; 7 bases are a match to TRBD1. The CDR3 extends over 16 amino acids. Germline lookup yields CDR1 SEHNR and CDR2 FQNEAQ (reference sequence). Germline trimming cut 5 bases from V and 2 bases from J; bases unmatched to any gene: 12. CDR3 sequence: CASSRPTGAAPYEQYF. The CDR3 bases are TGTGCCAGCAGCCGACCAACAGGGGCGGCTCCCTACGAGCAGTACTTC.

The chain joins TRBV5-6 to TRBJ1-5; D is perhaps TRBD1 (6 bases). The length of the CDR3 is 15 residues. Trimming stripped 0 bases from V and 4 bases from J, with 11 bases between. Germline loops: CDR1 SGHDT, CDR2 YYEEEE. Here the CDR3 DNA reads TGTGCCAGCAGCTTGGGAGGGGGGTGGAATCAGCCCCAGCATTTT. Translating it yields CASSLGGGWNQPQHF.